The 17 T cell receptor beta chains presented below share a single source sample, sequenced in a study of cytomegalovirus exposure and HLA in healthy donors. 13 Jbeta primers and 60 Vbeta primers were used for the PCR. Here immunoSEQ multiplex PCR was the method, and the copy in TCRdb shows in-frame clones only, minus some. The repertoire holds about 41,000 clones, 81% seen once, with 2.7% in the top ten. Sequenced material: PBMCs. The receptor set was obtained from a man aged 50 to 60 in good health and CMV-seronegative.

This chain connects TRBV4-2 to TRBJ2-1, with 8 nucleotides matching TRBD1. V dropped 0 bases and J dropped 5; count of bases not matched to a gene: 3. This CDR3 region has 15 residues. Germline V gene data show CDR1 as LGHNA and CDR2 as YNFKEQ. DNA of the CDR3: TGTGCCAGCAGCCAAGATCCGGACAGGGACAATGAGCAGTTCTTC. It specifies CASSQDPDRDNEQFF.

This chain joins TRBV6-6 and TRBJ1-1; 8 bases are shared with TRBD1. The CDR3 contains 13 residues. CDR1 is MNHNY, CDR2 SVGAGI, per germline (reference sequence). The ends lost 6 bases at V and 7 bases at J; junction bases unmatched: 7. Here the CDR3 DNA reads TGTGCCAGCAGCAATCAGGGGGCGGGTGAAGCTTTCTTT. Translated: CASSNQGAGEAFF.

The chain recombines TRBV6-5 with TRBJ1-3; tentatively, D is TRBD1 (5 bases). From germline, CDR1 is MNHEY and CDR2 SVGAGI. Trimming cost V 7 bases and J 3 bases, with 16 bases left between them. The CDR3 runs to 15 residues. The CDR3 here is CASTPHHGGGNTIYF. CDR3 in DNA: TGTGCCAGCACCCCCCACCACGGGGGTGGAAACACCATATATTTT.

J is TRBJ1-4 and V is TRBV4-1; D perhaps matches TRBD1 (6 bases). Trimming took 1 base from V and 12 from J, leaving 9 bases between them. CDR3 length: 12 residues. CDR1 and CDR2 from the germline V gene are MGHRA and YSYEKL. The CDR3 region is CASSQAGTQLFF. The CDR3 DNA sequence: TGCGCCAGCAGCCAAGCCGGGACACAACTGTTTTTT.

The gene calls are TRBV29-1 and TRBJ2-7; D is undetermined. This CDR3 has 12 amino acids. Germline CDR1 is SQVTM and CDR2 is ANQGSEA. Trimming shortened V by 3 bases and J by 5 bases, and 11 bases separated the two germline ends. CDR3 protein: CSVEGRENEQYF. The CDR3 DNA sequence: TGCAGCGTTGAGGGCAGAGAGAACGAGCAGTACTTC.

This clone is medium-sized in the sample. One end of the junction is discordant with germline, which a read error may explain. The same CDR3 is also encoded by other DNA sequences in this sample. The V and J genes are TRBV7-7 and TRBJ2-1, with TRBD1 as a possible D gene (5 bases). This CDR3 has 13 amino acids. The germline CDR1 and CDR2 sequences are SSHAT and FNYEAQ (reference sequence). CDR3 DNA sequence: TGTGCTAGCAGCTTAAACCAAGGGGATGAGCAGTTCTTC. It is translated as CASSLNQGDEQFF.

The CDR3, as DNA: TGTGCCAGCAATAGGGGTATCTCTGGAAACACCATATATTTT. Its translation: CASNRGISGNTIYF. The chain has TRBV28 and TRBJ1-3; a weak D match, TRBD1 (5 bases). Germline lookup yields CDR1 MDHEN and CDR2 SYDVKM. This CDR3 comprises 14 residues. V was cut by 7 bases and J by 0 bases, with 10 bases left in between.

Notes on this clone: The sample has other DNA sequences that encode this CDR3 too. The rearrangement uses TRBV7-2 and TRBJ2-7; TRBD1 agrees at 8 bases. Germline V gene lookup returns CDR1 SGHTA and CDR2 FQGNSA. The V gene end was trimmed by 1 base and the J gene end by 1 base; junction bases not matched to a gene: 0. CDR3 length equals 14 residues. In nucleotides, the CDR3 is TGTGCCAGCAGCTTAGACAGGGGGTCCTACGAGCAGTACTTC. It encodes CASSLDRGSYEQYF.

The rearrangement uses TRBV5-4 and TRBJ1-3; D is undetermined. Germline CDR1 and CDR2: SGHNT and YYREEE (reference sequence). V lost 0 bases and J lost 0, with 4 bases in between. The CDR3 is 14 residues long. In DNA form, the CDR3 reads TGTGCCAGCAGCTTGGGCGGCTCTGGAAACACCATATATTTT. Translated, it gives CASSLGGSGNTIYF.

The chain is built from TRBV4-1 and TRBJ1-1; 7 nucleotides align to TRBD1. V shed 3 bases and J 11 bases; nucleotides not matched to a gene: 9. Germline CDR1 and CDR2: MGHRA and YSYEKL. This CDR3 spans 13 amino acids. In DNA, the CDR3 is TGCGCCAGCAGCCAGGCAATCGACAGGGTGGCTTTCTTT. This encodes CASSQAIDRVAFF.

The chain couples TRBV18 to TRBJ2-7, with D perhaps matching TRBD2 (5 bases). This CDR3 is 14 amino acids long. CDR1 KGHSH and CDR2 LQKENI come from the germline V gene. Trimming removed 6 bases at V and 12 bases at J, with 24 bases between. The CDR3 coding sequence is TGTGCCAGCTCCGAGGGAGTAGACTCAAGGTCTTGGTACTTC. Translated, it gives CASSEGVDSRSWYF.

The chain's CDR3 is CASSPPGDSEKLFF. The DNA of the CDR3 is TGTGCCAGCTCACCACCGGGGGACAGCGAAAAACTGTTTTTT. This chain joins TRBV18 and TRBJ1-4, with 7 bases matching TRBD1. The CDR3 sequence is 14 residues long. Trimming removed 0 bases from V and 8 bases from J; junction bases left unmatched: 3. Germline loops: CDR1 KGHSH, CDR2 LQKENI.

The DNA for the CDR3 is TGTGCCAGTAGTATTGGACAAAAGAGCACTGAAGCTTTCTTT. It encodes CASSIGQKSTEAFF. The chain carries TRBV19 and TRBJ1-1, with D possibly TRBD1 on 5 matching bases. This CDR3 has 14 residues. The germline gives CDR1 LNHDA, CDR2 SQIVND (reference sequence). The V and J ends lost 3 bases and 4 bases respectively, with 12 bases between them.

V is TRBV4-2 and J is TRBJ1-3; no clear D gene. The CDR3 length is 14 residues. Germline V gives CDR1 LGHNA, CDR2 YNFKEQ. V lost 1 base and J 4 bases, leaving 8 bases between the germline ends. CDR3 amino acids: CASSQGGLGNTIYF. Written as DNA, the CDR3 is TGTGCCAGCAGCCAAGGAGGGTTGGGAAACACCATATATTTT.

V and J are TRBV19 and TRBJ1-2; 7 nucleotides match TRBD1. Germline values: CDR1 LNHDA, CDR2 SQIVND (reference sequence). This CDR3 spans 18 amino acids. The V gene end was trimmed by 1 base and the J gene end by 8 bases; junction bases not matched to a gene: 19. The CDR3 DNA sequence: TGTGCCAGTAGTATAGCCGACTATCAGGGGGGAGCAAAAGGAGGCTACACCTTC. Translated, it gives CASSIADYQGGAKGGYTF. The variable domain in full, completed from reference TRBV19 and TRBJ1-2, reads DGGITQSPKYLFRKEGQNVTLSCEQNLNHDAMYWYRQDPGQGLRLIYYSQIVNDFQKGDIAEGYSVSREKKESFPLTVTSAQKNPTAFYLCASSIADYQGGAKGGYTFGSGTRLTVV.

J is TRBJ2-7 and V is TRBV11-2, with 9 bases fitting TRBD1. CDR3 size: 15 residues. Germline V gene data show CDR1 as SGHAT and CDR2 as FQNNGV. Unmatched junction bases numbered 10, after V lost 6 bases and J lost 4 bases. CDR3 loop: CASSHTPDRGYEQYF. The CDR3 DNA is TGTGCCAGCAGTCACACCCCGGACAGGGGATACGAGCAGTACTTC.

V and J are TRBV29-1 and TRBJ1-2; 7 bases match TRBD1. Trimming at V came to 4 bases and at J to 4 bases, leaving 6 bases not matched to a gene. This CDR3 contains 13 residues. CDR1 is SQVTM and CDR2 is ANQGSEA in the germline V gene. CDR3 sequence: CSVVLSGGYGYTF. The CDR3 DNA sequence: TGCAGCGTTGTCCTCTCAGGGGGCTATGGCTACACCTTC.